This T cell receptor (beta chain) is drawn from a study of beta chain features in type 1 diabetes. TCRB transcripts that were expressed got sequenced, as all of the isolated RNA had been reverse transcribed. Produced via immunoSEQ multiplex PCR; TCRdb's table is partial and in-frame only. The sample contains 360,000 or so clones, roughly a fifth of which appear only once. The study's findings and limits: Compared with healthy donors, patients appeared to share more similar naive, central memory and regulatory TCRB repertoires. HLA influence on TCRB rearrangement stayed unresolved here.

As for this clone: No antigen is known for it.

V was shortened by 0 bases and J by 7 bases, with 15 bases between the two germline ends. This CDR3 contains 15 residues. Germline V gene data show CDR1 as MGHDK and CDR2 as SYGVNS. The rearrangement links TRBV25-1 to TRBJ1-2; D perhaps matches TRBD1 (6 bases). This receptor was obtained from a young woman in good health. Material: naive CD4+ T cells from blood. CDR3 in amino acids: CASSEYIQGISGYTF. The CDR3 coding sequence is TGTGCCAGCAGTGAATATATACAGGGTATTTCTGGCTACACCTTC.